This TCR beta chain was documented in a study of cytomegalovirus exposure and HLA in healthy donors. General study results and limits: The study flagged approximately 180 TCR beta chains as cytomegalovirus-associated.

About this clone: No antigen is known for it.

TCRdb's table, derived via immunoSEQ multiplex PCR, lists solely in-frame clones and lacks some. The sample consists of around 230,000 clones, approximately 86% of them appearing once. Germline values: CDR1 LNHDA, CDR2 SQIVND (reference sequence). The CDR3 extends over 12 amino acids. The V gene lost 10 bases and the J gene lost 7 bases, with 16 bases spanning the gap. The origin of this receptor is a woman aged 25 to 45 in good health and CMV-seropositive. This chain connects TRBV19 to TRBJ1-1; D is ambiguous. Sequencing was done on a sample of PBMCs. The chain's CDR3 is CATRGAYSEAFF. The CDR3 region has the DNA TGTGCCACACGGGGAGCTTATAGTGAAGCTTTCTTT.